This T cell receptor beta chain comes out of a study of blood T cells in healthy people across ages. General study results and limits: Naive CD4+ cell counts and diversity both ran higher in long-lived than in aged donors.

PCR was performed a second time for roughly 7 to 11 cycles using a sample-barcoded 5' primer and a J-beta primer mix. Each cDNA molecule, via a template-switch adaptor with 12 random nucleotides, was tagged. TCRdb processed the 5' RACE reads anew with MiXCR; each CDR3 protein has one entry. The repertoire holds 1.5 million to 2 million distinct CDR3 sequences, with approximately 32% as singletons. The V gene lost 4 bases and the J gene lost 3 bases, with 16 bases spanning the gap. The germline V gene has CDR1 SGHRS and CDR2 YFSETQ. This CDR3 comprises 15 residues. Isolated PBMCs totaled at least 6 million in each sample. This clonotype was observed a few times. Its antigen is not identified.

The rearrangement joins TRBV5-1 to TRBJ1-1, with D tentatively TRBD1 (6 bases). Sequenced: blood. This clonotype originated in a woman younger than 45 in good health. The CDR3 DNA is TGCGCCAGCAGCCATAGACAAGAGGGGGACACTGAAGCTTTCTTT. This codes for CASSHRQEGDTEAFF.